These T cell receptor beta chains were read from a single sample in a study of T cells in narcolepsy. Clones were sequenced by immunoSEQ multiplex PCR, and TCRdb holds only the in-frame ones, with some missing. Among about 24,000 clones, around 85% were seen once, and the ten largest hold 10%. Sequences were obtained from memory (CD45RA-) CD4+ T cells from blood. Receptors originate from a human donor in good health. Each CDR3 is given with its conserved first and last residue. Fields, in order: V gene, J gene, CDR3 protein.

v_gene: TRBV15; j_gene: TRBJ1-2; CDR3aa: CATSRVAGQSARGYTF
v_gene: TRBV27; j_gene: TRBJ2-2; CDR3aa: CASSFSQTITGELFF
v_gene: TRBV5-1; j_gene: TRBJ1-3; CDR3aa: CASSEQVWGSGNTIYF
v_gene: TRBV30; j_gene: TRBJ2-1; CDR3aa: CAWSGDTPYNEQFF
v_gene: TRBV5-4; j_gene: TRBJ1-2; CDR3aa: CASSLELSNYGYTF
v_gene: TRBV11-3; j_gene: TRBJ1-3; CDR3aa: CASSFGGSGNTIYF
v_gene: TRBV28; j_gene: TRBJ2-2; CDR3aa: CASRKDIQGVGTGELFF
v_gene: TRBV4-2; j_gene: TRBJ2-7; CDR3aa: CASSSARTSGGGEQYF
v_gene: TRBV28; j_gene: TRBJ1-4; CDR3aa: CASSKGGSGEKLFF
v_gene: TRBV6-5; j_gene: TRBJ1-1; CDR3aa: CASSYLQGEAFF
v_gene: TRBV7-2; j_gene: TRBJ1-6; CDR3aa: CASSQGQGSSPLHF
v_gene: TRBV6-5; j_gene: TRBJ2-5; CDR3aa: CASSPPDVSQETQYF
v_gene: TRBV28; j_gene: TRBJ2-3; CDR3aa: CASRVGADTQYF
v_gene: TRBV20-1; j_gene: TRBJ1-2; CDR3aa: CSASDGDGYTF
v_gene: TRBV28; j_gene: TRBJ2-1; CDR3aa: CASRSGHTSSYNEQFF
v_gene: TRBV6-1; j_gene: TRBJ2-1; CDR3aa: CASSGERRRLNEQFF
v_gene: TRBV5-1; j_gene: TRBJ1-1; CDR3aa: CASSFRSEAFF
v_gene: TRBV15; j_gene: TRBJ2-3; CDR3aa: CATSILAGGGDTQYF
v_gene: TRBV28; j_gene: TRBJ2-7; CDR3aa: CASRASGGSGHEQYF
v_gene: TRBV5-4; j_gene: TRBJ2-1; CDR3aa: CASSLVGRGSYNEQFF
v_gene: TRBV6-1; j_gene: TRBJ2-7; CDR3aa: CASTPRQGVVYEQYF
v_gene: TRBV18; j_gene: TRBJ2-4; CDR3aa: CASSPEGLAGVAKNIQYF
v_gene: TRBV27; j_gene: TRBJ1-4; CDR3aa: CASSSVGEKLFF
v_gene: TRBV6-4; j_gene: TRBJ1-1; CDR3aa: CASSEGWGTEAFF
v_gene: TRBV4-1; j_gene: TRBJ1-5; CDR3aa: CASSQVPGPGNQPQHF
v_gene: TRBV7-9; j_gene: TRBJ2-5; CDR3aa: CASSPQQGRGETQYF
v_gene: TRBV14; j_gene: TRBJ2-7; CDR3aa: CASSQEGQGSSYEQYF
v_gene: TRBV13; j_gene: TRBJ2-7; CDR3aa: CASSARGLSYEQYF
v_gene: TRBV18; j_gene: TRBJ2-2; CDR3aa: CASSPLGVNTGELFF
v_gene: TRBV6-6; j_gene: TRBJ2-2; CDR3aa: CASSYQRRTNTGELFF
v_gene: TRBV5-4; j_gene: TRBJ2-5; CDR3aa: CASGSGESSVAQYF
v_gene: TRBV2; j_gene: TRBJ1-6; CDR3aa: CATGEQTYNSPLHF
v_gene: TRBV19; j_gene: TRBJ2-5; CDR3aa: CASSSRLTAYQETQYF
v_gene: TRBV19; j_gene: TRBJ2-7; CDR3aa: CASSGGQGPSEQYF
v_gene: TRBV12-5; j_gene: TRBJ2-2; CDR3aa: CASGAQVGTGELFF
v_gene: TRBV9; j_gene: TRBJ1-4; CDR3aa: CASSARGQGALNEKLFF
v_gene: TRBV5-1; j_gene: TRBJ2-5; CDR3aa: CASSLVEGETQYF
v_gene: TRBV18; j_gene: TRBJ2-5; CDR3aa: CASSPFRGGAKETQYF
v_gene: TRBV27; j_gene: TRBJ2-4; CDR3aa: CASSPRGGRATKNIQYF
v_gene: TRBV18; j_gene: TRBJ2-2; CDR3aa: CASSPTGPDFLRELFF
v_gene: TRBV5-6; j_gene: TRBJ2-7; CDR3aa: CASSLGGFASGIPYEQYF
v_gene: TRBV9; j_gene: TRBJ1-5; CDR3aa: CASSVGGSYGQPQHF
v_gene: TRBV13; j_gene: TRBJ2-7; CDR3aa: CASSSRAGGYEQYF
v_gene: TRBV10-3; j_gene: TRBJ2-3; CDR3aa: CAIRTGGSTDTQYF
v_gene: TRBV29-1; j_gene: TRBJ2-7; CDR3aa: CSVAKPGQAAYEQYF
v_gene: TRBV10-1; j_gene: TRBJ2-7; CDR3aa: CASSQSSYEQYF
v_gene: TRBV7-2; j_gene: TRBJ2-2; CDR3aa: CASSSTGVGELFF
v_gene: TRBV6-1; j_gene: TRBJ1-4; CDR3aa: CASSVLRDRGLGANEKLFF
v_gene: TRBV18; j_gene: TRBJ2-7; CDR3aa: CASSPGNPYEQYF
v_gene: TRBV5-1; j_gene: TRBJ2-5; CDR3aa: CASSLGDVEETQYF
v_gene: TRBV12-2; j_gene: TRBJ1-2; CDR3aa: CARRFLGTRNRVNYGYTF
v_gene: TRBV19; j_gene: TRBJ1-2; CDR3aa: CASSTQGALGYGYTF
v_gene: TRBV5-1; j_gene: TRBJ1-2; CDR3aa: CASSTDRVRDGYTF